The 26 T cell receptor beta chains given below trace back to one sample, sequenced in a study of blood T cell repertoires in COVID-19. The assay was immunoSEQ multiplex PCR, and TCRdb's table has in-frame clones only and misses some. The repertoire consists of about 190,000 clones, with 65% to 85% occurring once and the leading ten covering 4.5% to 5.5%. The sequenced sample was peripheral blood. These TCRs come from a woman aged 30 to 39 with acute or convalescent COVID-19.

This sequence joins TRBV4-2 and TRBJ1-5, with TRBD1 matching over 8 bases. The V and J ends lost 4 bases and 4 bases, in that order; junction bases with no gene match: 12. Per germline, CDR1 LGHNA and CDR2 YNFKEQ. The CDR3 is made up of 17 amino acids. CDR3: CASSRIFRGQANQPQHF. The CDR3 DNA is TGTGCCAGCAGCCGGATCTTCAGGGGACAGGCGAATCAGCCCCAGCATTTT.

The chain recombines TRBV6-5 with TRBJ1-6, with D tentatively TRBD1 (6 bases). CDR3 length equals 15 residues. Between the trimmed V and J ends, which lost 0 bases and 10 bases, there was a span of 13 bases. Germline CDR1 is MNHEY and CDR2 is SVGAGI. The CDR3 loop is CASSYSQGLGSPLHF. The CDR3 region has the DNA TGTGCCAGCAGTTACTCACAGGGATTAGGATCACCCCTCCACTTT.

CDR3 loop: CASSLRTGGRSGYTF. The CDR3 DNA reads TGTGCCAGCAGTTTGAGGACAGGGGGCAGGAGTGGCTACACCTTC. The chain combines TRBV27 with TRBJ1-2; TRBD1 agrees at 11 bases. V lost 3 bases and J lost 7; bases outside the gene matches: 7. The CDR3 extends over 15 amino acids. Germline assignment: CDR1 MNHEY and CDR2 SMNVEV (reference sequence).

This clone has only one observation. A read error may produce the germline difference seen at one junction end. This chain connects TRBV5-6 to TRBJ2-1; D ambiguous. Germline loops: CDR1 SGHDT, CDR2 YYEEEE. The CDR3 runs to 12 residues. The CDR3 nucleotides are TGTGCCAGCAGCTTGTCCTCCAATGAGCAGTTCTTC. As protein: CASSLSSNEQFF.

DNA of the CDR3: TGTGCCCGCAAGTCAGGGGGCCACGAGCAGTACTTC. It translates to CARKSGGHEQYF. The chain is built from TRBV30 and TRBJ2-7; 8 bases map to TRBD1. V dropped 8 bases and J dropped 5; count of bases not matched to a gene: 8. This CDR3 is built from 12 residues. The germline gives CDR1 GTSNPN, CDR2 SVGIG (reference sequence).

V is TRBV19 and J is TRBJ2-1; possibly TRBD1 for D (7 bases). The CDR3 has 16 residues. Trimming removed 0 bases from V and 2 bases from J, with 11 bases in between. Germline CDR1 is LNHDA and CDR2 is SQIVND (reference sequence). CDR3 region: CASSIEEGATYNEQFF. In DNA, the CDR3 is TGTGCCAGTAGTATAGAGGAGGGGGCTACCTACAATGAGCAGTTCTTC.

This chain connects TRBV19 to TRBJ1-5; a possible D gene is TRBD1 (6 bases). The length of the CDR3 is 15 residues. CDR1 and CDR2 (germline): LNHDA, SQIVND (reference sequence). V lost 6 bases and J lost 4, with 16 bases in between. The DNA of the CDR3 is TGTGCCAGTAGCGCTGGGGGGGGCGCAAATCAGCCCCAGCATTTT. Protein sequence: CASSAGGGANQPQHF.

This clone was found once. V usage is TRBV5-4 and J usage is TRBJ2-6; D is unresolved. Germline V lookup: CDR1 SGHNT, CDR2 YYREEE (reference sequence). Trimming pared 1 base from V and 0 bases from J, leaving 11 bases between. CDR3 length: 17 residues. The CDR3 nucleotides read TGTGCCAGCAGCTTGATTGGCAGAAACTCTGGGGCCAACGTCCTGACTTTC. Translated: CASSLIGRNSGANVLTF. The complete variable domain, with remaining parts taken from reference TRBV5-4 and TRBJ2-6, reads ETGVTQSPTHLIKTRGQQVTLRCSSQSGHNTVSWYQQALGQGPQFIFQYYREEENGRGNFPPRFSGLQFPNYSSELNVNALELDDSALYLCASSLIGRNSGANVLTFGAGSRLTVL.

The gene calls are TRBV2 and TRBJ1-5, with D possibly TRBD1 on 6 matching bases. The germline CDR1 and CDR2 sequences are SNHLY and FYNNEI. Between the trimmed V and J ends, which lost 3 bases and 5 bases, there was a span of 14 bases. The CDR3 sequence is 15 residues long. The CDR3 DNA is TGTGCCAGCAGTGAGCCTCGGGGGGCCGATCAGCCCCAGCATTTT. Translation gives CASSEPRGADQPQHF.

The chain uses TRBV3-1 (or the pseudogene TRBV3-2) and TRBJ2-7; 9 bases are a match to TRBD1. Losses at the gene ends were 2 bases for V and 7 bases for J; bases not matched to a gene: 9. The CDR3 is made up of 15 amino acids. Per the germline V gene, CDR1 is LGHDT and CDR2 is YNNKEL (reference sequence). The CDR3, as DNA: TGTGCCAGCAGCCAAAAAGACAGGGGGACTGGAGAGCAGTACTTC. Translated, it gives CASSQKDRGTGEQYF.

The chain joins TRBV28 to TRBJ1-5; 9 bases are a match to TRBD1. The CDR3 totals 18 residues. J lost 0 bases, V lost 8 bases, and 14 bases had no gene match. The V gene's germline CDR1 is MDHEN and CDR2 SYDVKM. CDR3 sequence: CASSLRLGTGFSNQPQHF. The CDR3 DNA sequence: TGTGCCAGCTCCTTGAGATTGGGGACAGGGTTTAGCAATCAGCCCCAGCATTTT.

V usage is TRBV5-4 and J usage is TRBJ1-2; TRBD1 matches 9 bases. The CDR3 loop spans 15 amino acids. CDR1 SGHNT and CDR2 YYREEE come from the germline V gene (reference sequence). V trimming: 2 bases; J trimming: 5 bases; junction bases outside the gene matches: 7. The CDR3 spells CASSFKRGQGYGYTF. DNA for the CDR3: TGTGCCAGCAGCTTTAAGCGGGGACAGGGATATGGCTACACCTTC.

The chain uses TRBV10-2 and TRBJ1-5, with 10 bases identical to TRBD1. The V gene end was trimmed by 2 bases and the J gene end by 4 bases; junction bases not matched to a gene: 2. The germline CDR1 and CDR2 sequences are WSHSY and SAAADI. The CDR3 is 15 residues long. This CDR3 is CASSEDRGRNQPQHF. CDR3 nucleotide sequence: TGCGCCAGCAGTGAGGACAGGGGGCGAAATCAGCCCCAGCATTTT.

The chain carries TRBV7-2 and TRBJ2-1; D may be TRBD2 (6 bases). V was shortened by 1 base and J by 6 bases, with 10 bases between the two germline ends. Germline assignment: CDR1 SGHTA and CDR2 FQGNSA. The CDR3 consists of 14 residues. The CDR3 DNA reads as TGTGCCAGCAGCTTAGGGGGAGGTGTCAATGAGCAGTTCTTC. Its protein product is CASSLGGGVNEQFF.

CDR3 in amino acids: CAMHDGDTEAFF. In DNA, the CDR3 is TGTGCCATGCACGACGGGGACACTGAAGCTTTCTTT. The chain joins TRBV10-3 to TRBJ1-1; D is unclear. Trimming left V 9 bases short and J 3 bases short, with 11 bases between. The CDR3 has 12 amino acids. Germline V CDR1 and CDR2: ENHRY, SYGVKD.

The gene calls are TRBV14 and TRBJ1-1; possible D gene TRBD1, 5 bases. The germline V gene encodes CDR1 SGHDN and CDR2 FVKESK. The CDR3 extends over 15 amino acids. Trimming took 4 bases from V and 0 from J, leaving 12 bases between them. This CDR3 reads CASSPRVFMNTEAFF. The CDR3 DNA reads TGTGCCAGCAGCCCCAGGGTCTTCATGAACACTGAAGCTTTCTTT.

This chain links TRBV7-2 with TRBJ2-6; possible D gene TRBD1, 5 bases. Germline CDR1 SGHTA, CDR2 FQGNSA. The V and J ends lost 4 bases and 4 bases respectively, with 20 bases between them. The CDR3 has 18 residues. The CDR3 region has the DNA TGTGCCAGCAGCTCCCAACCATCAACAGGTCGCGGGGCCAACGTCCTGACTTTC. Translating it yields CASSSQPSTGRGANVLTF.

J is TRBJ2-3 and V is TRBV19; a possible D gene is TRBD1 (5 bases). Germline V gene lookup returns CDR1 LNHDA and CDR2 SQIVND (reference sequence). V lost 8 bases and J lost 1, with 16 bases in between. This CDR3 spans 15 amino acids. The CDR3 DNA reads TGTGCCAGTCGGCAGGGCTTGGGCGGCACAGATACGCAGTATTTT. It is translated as CASRQGLGGTDTQYF. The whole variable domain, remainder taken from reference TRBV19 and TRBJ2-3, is DGGITQSPKYLFRKEGQNVTLSCEQNLNHDAMYWYRQDPGQGLRLIYYSQIVNDFQKGDIAEGYSVSREKKESFPLTVTSAQKNPTAFYLCASRQGLGGTDTQYFGPGTRLTVL.

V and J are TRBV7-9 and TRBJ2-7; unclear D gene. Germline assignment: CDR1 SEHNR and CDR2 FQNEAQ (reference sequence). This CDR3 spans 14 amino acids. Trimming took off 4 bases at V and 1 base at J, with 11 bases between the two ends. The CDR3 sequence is CASSSPIDSYEQYF. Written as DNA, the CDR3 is TGTGCCAGCAGCTCGCCGATAGATTCCTACGAGCAGTACTTC.

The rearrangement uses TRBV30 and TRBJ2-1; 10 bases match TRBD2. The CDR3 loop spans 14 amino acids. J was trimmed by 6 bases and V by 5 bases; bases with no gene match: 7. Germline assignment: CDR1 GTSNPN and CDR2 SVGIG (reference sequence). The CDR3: CAWERGGLSNEQFF. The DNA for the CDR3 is TGTGCCTGGGAGCGGGGGGGCCTCTCCAATGAGCAGTTCTTC.

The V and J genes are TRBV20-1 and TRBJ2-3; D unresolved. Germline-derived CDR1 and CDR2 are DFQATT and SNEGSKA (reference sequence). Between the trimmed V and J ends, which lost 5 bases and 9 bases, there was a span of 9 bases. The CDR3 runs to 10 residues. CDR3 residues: CSAPAGTQYF. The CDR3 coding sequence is TGCAGTGCTCCCGCCGGGACGCAGTATTTT.

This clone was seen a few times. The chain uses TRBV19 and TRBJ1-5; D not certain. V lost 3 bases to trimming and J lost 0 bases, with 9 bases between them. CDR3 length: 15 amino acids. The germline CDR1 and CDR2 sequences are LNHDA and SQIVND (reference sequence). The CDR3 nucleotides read TGTGCCAGTAGTATTGGTGGGCTTAGCAATCAGCCCCAGCATTTT. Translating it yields CASSIGGLSNQPQHF.

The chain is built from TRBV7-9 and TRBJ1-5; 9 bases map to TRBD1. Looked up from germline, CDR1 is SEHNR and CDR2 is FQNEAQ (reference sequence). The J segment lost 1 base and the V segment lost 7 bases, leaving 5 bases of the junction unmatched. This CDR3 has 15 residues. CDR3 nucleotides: TGTGCCAGCACCGGGACAGGGTCGAGCAATCAGCCCCAGCATTTT. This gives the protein CASTGTGSSNQPQHF.

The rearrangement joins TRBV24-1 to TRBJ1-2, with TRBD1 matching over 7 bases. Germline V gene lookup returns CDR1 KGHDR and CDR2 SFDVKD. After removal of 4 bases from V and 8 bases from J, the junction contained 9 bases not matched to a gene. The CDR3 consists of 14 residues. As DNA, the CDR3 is TGTGCCACCAGTGACCTTACAGGGGACAACGGCTACACCTTC. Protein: CATSDLTGDNGYTF.

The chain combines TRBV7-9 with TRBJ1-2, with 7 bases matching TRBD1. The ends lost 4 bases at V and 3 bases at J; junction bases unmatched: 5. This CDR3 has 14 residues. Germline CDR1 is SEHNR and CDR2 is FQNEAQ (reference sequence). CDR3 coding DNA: TGTGCCAGCAGCTCTACGGACAGGCACTATGGCTACACCTTC. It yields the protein CASSSTDRHYGYTF. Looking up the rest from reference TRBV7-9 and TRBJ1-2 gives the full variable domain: DTGVSQNPRHKITKRGQNVTFRCDPISEHNRLYWYRQTLGQGPEFLTYFQNEAQLEKSRLLSDRFSAERPKGSFSTLEIQRTEQGDSAMYLCASSSTDRHYGYTFGSGTRLTVV.

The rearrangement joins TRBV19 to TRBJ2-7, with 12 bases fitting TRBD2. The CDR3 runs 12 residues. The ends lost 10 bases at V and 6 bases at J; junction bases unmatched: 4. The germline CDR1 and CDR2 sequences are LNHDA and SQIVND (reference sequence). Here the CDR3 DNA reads TGTGCCACAGGACTAGCGGGAAGCGAGCAGTACTTC. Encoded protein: CATGLAGSEQYF.